This T cell receptor (beta chain) was captured in a study of T cells and Merkel cell carcinoma outcomes. Study outcomes and limitations: In Merkel cell carcinoma, repertoire and T-cell density reportedly predicted outcomes.

Profiling relied on immunoSEQ multiplex PCR, and the TCRdb table lists in-frame clones only, not all of them. This sample carries roughly 3,000 clones, over 75% of them seen once, and the ten largest clones take 16%. About this clone: As yet, its antigen is unknown. Its ends do not fully match the called genes, so a read error is possible.

CDR3 length: 16 residues. Germline V gene lookup returns CDR1 MNHEY and CDR2 SVGAGI. Material for sequencing was tumor tissue from Merkel cell carcinoma. The TCR comes from a human donor with Merkel cell carcinoma. The genes are TRBV6-5 and TRBJ1-3; TRBD1 matches 9 bases. CDR3 region: CVSRYTGGTSGNTIYF. The CDR3 bases are TGTGTCAGCAGATACACAGGGGGCACCTCAGGAAACACCATATATTTT.